A single sample gave rise to the 6 T cell receptor beta chains below, sequenced in a study of immune evolution from preneoplasia to lung adenocarcinoma. Using immunoSEQ multiplex PCR, the repertoire was profiled, and TCRdb retains in-frame clones only, with some absent. The profile shows about 8,200 clones, roughly 79% of them singletons. The specimen sequenced was FFPE adjacent normal lung tissue. The source of these receptors is a person aged 60 to 80 with lung adenocarcinoma.

The chain joins TRBV7-8 to TRBJ1-4; no reliable D call. Germline V gene data show CDR1 as SGHVS and CDR2 as FQNEAQ. Trimming left V 3 bases short and J 1 base short, with 6 bases between. The CDR3 is made up of 14 amino acids. CDR3: CASSFVETNEKLFF. CDR3 nucleotide sequence: TGTGCCAGCAGCTTTGTTGAAACTAATGAAAAACTGTTTTTT.

The V call is TRBV4-2, the J call TRBJ1-3, with TRBD1 as a possible D gene (5 bases). The CDR3 length is 15 residues. Germline V gene data show CDR1 as LGHNA and CDR2 as YNFKEQ. Deletions cut 4 bases from V and 4 bases from J, with 14 bases between. The DNA for the CDR3 is TGTGCCAGCAGCCGTGGGGGGACGGAGGGAAACACCATATATTTT. Translation gives CASSRGGTEGNTIYF.

Points on this clone: The sample holds other DNA sequences that translate to the same CDR3. This chain links TRBV5-1 with TRBJ2-2; D not resolved. The CDR3 covers 14 residues. Trimming shortened V by 4 bases and J by 1 base, and 8 bases separated the two germline ends. Per germline, CDR1 SGHRS and CDR2 YFSETQ. CDR3 in amino acids: CASSLYLNTGELFF. Written as DNA, the CDR3 is TGCGCCAGCAGCCTCTACCTGAACACCGGGGAGCTGTTTTTT.

The V and J genes are TRBV11-2 and TRBJ2-5; the D is unclear. CDR1 is SGHAT and CDR2 is FQNNGV in the germline V gene. This CDR3 is built from 16 residues. V dropped 1 base and J dropped 2 bases, with 14 bases sitting between them. The CDR3 sequence is CASSLGPGGTQETQYF. The CDR3 DNA follows: TGTGCCAGCAGCTTAGGCCCGGGCGGTACACAAGAGACCCAGTACTTC.

V gene TRBV5-8 combines with J gene TRBJ2-7; D perhaps matches TRBD2 (6 bases). Trimming shortened V by 2 bases and J by 3 bases, and 12 bases separated the two germline ends. Germline lookup yields CDR1 SGHTS and CDR2 YDEGEE. The CDR3 loop spans 14 amino acids. In DNA form, the CDR3 reads TGTGCCAGCAGCTTTCGGGGGACTCGCTACGAGCAGTACTTC. This sequence encodes CASSFRGTRYEQYF.

This clone appeared once. V and J are TRBV13 and TRBJ2-7; TRBD2 matches 10 bases. The trim removed 4 bases at V and 2 bases at J, leaving 11 bases unmatched. Germline V gives CDR1 PRHDT, CDR2 FYEKMQ (reference sequence). This CDR3 comprises 17 residues. The DNA for the CDR3 is TGTGCCAGCAGCTCGAGGCGCGCTAGCGGGGGAACCTACGAGCAGTACTTC. Translation gives CASSSRRASGGTYEQYF.